These T cell receptor beta chains were read from a single sample in a study of OX40 agonist ivuxolimab in advanced cancers. Data came from immunoSEQ multiplex PCR; TCRdb stores just in-frame clones and leaves some out. In the table there are about 55,000 clones, 88% of which are singletons. Here the sequenced sample was CD4+ or CD8+ T cells sorted from blood, taken in a trial of the OX40 agonist ivuxolimab. The receptors come from an adult with an advanced solid tumor such as melanoma, head and neck, liver or kidney cancer. The CDR3 runs from the conserved cysteine through the conserved F or W. D genes are given only for firm matches.

>TRBV27|TRBJ1-2|TRBD1
CASSSAGQLWSYTF
>TRBV4-1|TRBJ2-7|TRBD1
CASSPVVTGGLYEQYF
>TRBV11-2|TRBJ2-3|.
CASSRSTDTQYF
>TRBV15|TRBJ1-4|.
CATSRDNRPTNEKLFF
>TRBV4-1|TRBJ2-7|TRBD1
CASSQGVTGVGQYF
>TRBV2|TRBJ1-2|TRBD1
CASSWDRLNYGYTF
>TRBV28|TRBJ1-5|.
CASRGAGYRGVQPQHF
>TRBV5-6|TRBJ2-3|TRBD2
CASSPTFLAGGTDTQYF
>TRBV5-4|TRBJ2-7|TRBD2
CASSTRLAAYEQYF
>TRBV18|TRBJ2-1|.
CASSPIPTFGEQFF
>TRBV2|TRBJ1-2|TRBD1
CATGQERNYGYTF
>TRBV5-1|TRBJ1-4|.
CASSSGTVDNEKLFF
>TRBV7-2|TRBJ2-7|TRBD1
CASRGTGVYEQYF
>TRBV11-2|TRBJ2-7|.
CASSHLESPRQYF
>TRBV15|TRBJ1-1|.
CATSRDLRVGTEAFF
>TRBV14|TRBJ2-7|.
CASSPKGVVQYF
>TRBV5-1|TRBJ2-1|.
CASSADRFTSYNEQFF
>TRBV7-6|TRBJ1-1|.
CASSPGSGQVNTEAFF
>TRBV5-4|TRBJ1-3|.
CASSFGGAGNTIYF
>TRBV7-8|TRBJ2-5|TRBD2
CASSLVGSGGQETQYF
>TRBV6-1|TRBJ2-1|.
CASTREPGSNEQFF
>TRBV4-2|TRBJ2-4|TRBD1
CASSQPSAGQGKGNIQYF
>TRBV5-1|TRBJ2-3|.
CASSLGAGTDTQYF
>TRBV14|TRBJ1-2|TRBD1
CASSHRQGVGYTF
>TRBV27|TRBJ2-3|TRBD2
CASSLSGLAGGRGTDTQYF
>TRBV11-2|TRBJ1-4|.
CASSPGPGEKLFF
>TRBV6-1|TRBJ1-6|.
CASSVLGGGNSPLHF
>TRBV20-1|TRBJ2-1|.
CSASQYNEQFF
>TRBV5-1|TRBJ2-7|.
CASSLEPGVGIYEQYF
>TRBV27|TRBJ2-2|.
CASSSAGAAGELFF
>TRBV4-2|TRBJ2-7|.
CASSQRLGGTSTYEQYF
>TRBV4-2|TRBJ2-7|.
CASSQVNFFGEQYF
>TRBV18|TRBJ1-1|.
CASSPPGRGDTEAFF
>TRBV30|TRBJ2-4|.
CAWSGTAKNIQYF
>TRBV11-1|TRBJ2-6|.
CASSLEQTGANVLTF
>TRBV4-1|TRBJ2-7|.
CASSQGLMRKDISYEQYF
>TRBV28|TRBJ1-2|.
CASTRPGHGYTF
>TRBV2|TRBJ2-4|.
CASKFGNIQYF
>TRBV27|TRBJ2-2|TRBD2
CASSLSLTGTSRTGELFF
>TRBV6-5|TRBJ1-5|.
CASSYFPGQPQHF
>TRBV21-1|TRBJ2-7|.
CASSKAVGVTISSYEQYF
>TRBV28|TRBJ1-1|.
CASLTGSMNTEAFF
>TRBV4-1|TRBJ2-1|.
CASSLAEGYNEQFF
>TRBV6-1|TRBJ2-5|TRBD1
CASSAQGARWETQYF
>TRBV6-5|TRBJ2-1|.
CASSHSEGPYNEQFF
>TRBV14|TRBJ2-1|.
CASSQDTGRYNEQFF
>TRBV28|TRBJ2-1|.
CASSFTTSSYNEQFF
>TRBV5-5|TRBJ2-1|TRBD2
CASSIIPGLASEQFF
>TRBV28|TRBJ2-7|.
CASKGSGNEQYF
>TRBV14|TRBJ1-2|TRBD1
CASSRAGTGVYGYTF
>TRBV5-1|TRBJ2-1|TRBD2
CASSLVLAGEPSEQFF
>TRBV19|TRBJ1-1|.
CASSIDSMNTEAFF
>TRBV28|TRBJ2-7|TRBD1
CASSLRLRDSYEQYF
>TRBV5-4|TRBJ2-5|.
CASSPPGTQETQYF
>TRBV9|TRBJ1-6|TRBD1
CASSAGQAGNSPLHF
>TRBV28|TRBJ2-7|.
CASRNQRGGYGEQYF
>TRBV29-1|TRBJ1-2|.
CTAGPANYGYTF